This T cell receptor beta chain comes out of a study of blood T cell repertoires in COVID-19. Study as a whole: The origin of the acute and convalescent COVID-19 samples was the United States, Italy and Spain.

Produced via immunoSEQ multiplex PCR; TCRdb's table is partial and in-frame only. Of 200,000 to 300,000 clones listed, 80% to 90% are singletons. Germline V lookup: CDR1 SGHRS, CDR2 YFSETQ. The CDR3 extends over 15 amino acids. V trimming: 4 bases; J trimming: 7 bases; junction bases outside the gene matches: 2. Sequencing was carried out using peripheral blood. This sequence originates from a man in his sixties with acute or convalescent COVID-19. V usage is TRBV5-1 and J usage is TRBJ2-1, with TRBD2 matching 16 bases. The CDR3, as DNA: TGCGCCAGCAGCATGGGACTAGCGGGAGGGAATGAGCAGTTCTTC. This encodes CASSMGLAGGNEQFF.